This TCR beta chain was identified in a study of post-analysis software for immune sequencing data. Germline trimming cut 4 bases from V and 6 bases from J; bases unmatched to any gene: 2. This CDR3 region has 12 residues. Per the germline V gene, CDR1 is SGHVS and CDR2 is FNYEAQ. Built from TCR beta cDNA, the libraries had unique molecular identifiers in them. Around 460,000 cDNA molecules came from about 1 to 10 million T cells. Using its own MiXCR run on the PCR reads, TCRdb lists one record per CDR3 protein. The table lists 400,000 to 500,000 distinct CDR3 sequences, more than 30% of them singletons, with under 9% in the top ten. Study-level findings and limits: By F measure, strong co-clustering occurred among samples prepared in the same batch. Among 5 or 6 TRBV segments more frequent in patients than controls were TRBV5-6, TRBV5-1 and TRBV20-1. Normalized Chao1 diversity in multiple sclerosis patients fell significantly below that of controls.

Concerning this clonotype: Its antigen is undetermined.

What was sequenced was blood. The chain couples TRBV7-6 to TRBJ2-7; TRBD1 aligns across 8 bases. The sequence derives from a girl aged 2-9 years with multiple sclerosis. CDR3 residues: CASSSTGVEQYF. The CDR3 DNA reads TGTGCCAGCAGCTCGACAGGGGTCGAGCAGTACTTC.